The 16 T cell receptor beta chains below all came from one sample that was sequenced in a study of CD8+CD57+ T cells in acquired aplastic anemia. Using genomic DNA as the template, TCR beta VDJ and CDR3 profiling was carried out. TCRdb fed the reads into MiXCR, producing one record per CDR3 protein. Of about 180,000 distinct CDR3 sequences detected, 45% to 60% appear once; the ten largest clones hold 10% to 15%. Patients sequenced had flow cytometry evidence of CD8+CD57+ cell expansion. Specimen: sorted CD4+, CD8+, or CD8+CD57+ T cells (not recorded which) from PBMCs. These TCRs come from a human donor with aplastic anemia.

This chain uses TRBV25-1 with TRBJ1-1; no clear D. The V gene lost 7 bases and the J gene lost 4 bases, with 10 bases spanning the gap. This CDR3 has 12 residues. Germline CDR1 reads MGHDK; CDR2 reads SYGVNS. CDR3 region: CASIGVRTEAFF. CDR3 coding DNA: TGTGCCAGCATCGGTGTCCGCACTGAAGCTTTCTTT.

In this sample, this clonotype turned up many times. This rearrangement joins TRBV6-1 to TRBJ2-2, with D uncertain. Germline lookup yields CDR1 MNHNS and CDR2 SASEGT. The CDR3 has 15 amino acids. The V gene lost 6 bases and the J gene lost 2 bases, with 13 bases spanning the gap. The CDR3 is CASSLIGPNTGELFF. CDR3 DNA: TGTGCCAGCAGCCTAATCGGTCCTAACACCGGGGAGCTGTTTTTT.

This chain uses TRBV2 with TRBJ2-1; TRBD2 matches at 10 bases. V lost 8 bases to trimming and J lost 9 bases; unmatched junction nucleotides: 7. The germline gives CDR1 SNHLY, CDR2 FYNNEI. This CDR3 has 13 residues. CDR3 nucleotides: TGTGCCAGCTTGAGCGGGGGGGCTGGTGAGCAGTTCTTC. Translation: CASLSGGAGEQFF.

The table lists this clonotype with a few counts. J is TRBJ1-5 and V is TRBV19, with 10 positions matching TRBD1. The germline V gene has CDR1 LNHDA and CDR2 SQIVND (reference sequence). V dropped 9 bases and J dropped 2; count of bases not matched to a gene: 13. The CDR3 contains 17 residues. The CDR3 DNA follows: TGTGCCAGCACCACGCTCCAAGGGACAGGGGGCAATCAGCCCCAGCATTTT. It is translated as CASTTLQGTGGNQPQHF.

This clonotype was recorded many times. The V call is TRBV4-2, the J call TRBJ1-2; D remains unclear. V lost 0 bases and J 6 bases, leaving 14 bases between the germline ends. CDR3 length equals 15 residues. Looked up from germline, CDR1 is LGHNA and CDR2 is YNFKEQ. The CDR3: CASSQDGQVEDGYTF. CDR3 DNA sequence: TGTGCCAGCAGCCAAGATGGGCAGGTGGAGGATGGCTACACCTTC.

In its sample, this clonotype was seen many times. This rearrangement joins TRBV7-2 to TRBJ1-3; D uncertain. The ends were cut back, 3 bases at V and 3 bases at J, with 6 bases in the middle. CDR3 length: 13 residues. CDR1 and CDR2 from the germline V gene are SGHTA and FQGNSA. Written as DNA, the CDR3 is TGTGCCAGCAGCTTGAACGGTGGAAACACCATATATTTT. Amino acid sequence: CASSLNGGNTIYF.

This clonotype was detected many times. The chain combines TRBV7-2 with TRBJ2-1; D gene ambiguous. V shed 1 base and J shed 8 bases, with 6 bases lying between them. CDR1 and CDR2 from the germline V gene are SGHTA and FQGNSA. The length of the CDR3 is 12 residues. The CDR3 bases are TGTGCCAGCAGCTTAGGTCTCTATGAGCAGTTCTTC. It is translated as CASSLGLYEQFF.

This clonotype was counted many times. This chain joins TRBV6-1 and TRBJ1-5; perhaps TRBD1 as D (5 bases). This CDR3 is 15 amino acids long. V was pared by 8 bases and J by 5 bases, with 19 bases between. Germline V lookup: CDR1 MNHNS, CDR2 SASEGT. CDR3 DNA: TGTGCCAGCCGATGGGAGACAGTCTCGCATCAGCCCCAGCATTTT. Translating it yields CASRWETVSHQPQHF.

The chain employs TRBV20-1 and TRBJ2-3; possible D gene TRBD2, 5 bases. Germline CDR1 reads DFQATT; CDR2 reads SNEGSKA (reference sequence). The CDR3 runs 13 residues. V lost 2 bases to trimming and J lost 8 bases, with 14 bases between them. The CDR3 sequence is CSARSGAQITQYF. CDR3 nucleotide sequence: TGCAGTGCTAGAAGCGGCGCCCAGATTACGCAGTATTTT.

Remarks on this clonotype: Germline and junction disagree at one end, which may indicate a read error. This chain uses TRBV12-3 or TRBV12-4 with TRBJ2-4; D unresolved. The CDR3 spans 14 residues. As DNA, the CDR3 is TGTGCCAGCAGCTCCCACGGAGCCAGAAACATTCAGTACTTC. It codes for CASSSHGARNIQYF.

This clonotype was seen repeatedly, ten times or more. The V gene is TRBV9, the J gene TRBJ2-2; D not certain. CDR3 length: 13 amino acids. CDR1 SGDLS and CDR2 YYNGEE come from the germline V gene. Deletions cut 4 bases from V and 1 base from J, with 5 bases between. The CDR3 reads CASSKMNTGELFF. CDR3 DNA: TGTGCCAGCAGCAAAATGAACACCGGGGAGCTGTTTTTT.

The chain employs TRBV24-1 and TRBJ2-7, with 11 nucleotides matching TRBD1. The CDR3 length is 16 residues. The J segment lost 2 bases and the V segment lost 3 bases, leaving 5 bases of the junction unmatched. From germline, CDR1 is KGHDR and CDR2 SFDVKD. CDR3: CATSDTPGQGAYEQYF. For the CDR3, the DNA is TGTGCCACCAGTGATACTCCGGGACAGGGGGCCTACGAGCAGTACTTC.

The rearrangement links TRBV5-4 to TRBJ1-2; D remains ambiguous. Between the trimmed V and J ends, which lost 4 bases and 1 base, there was a span of 14 bases. The CDR3 consists of 15 residues. CDR1 is SGHNT, CDR2 YYREEE, per germline (reference sequence). This CDR3 reads CASSTGLAGNYGYTF. The DNA for the CDR3 is TGTGCCAGCAGCACCGGACTAGCGGGTAACTATGGCTACACCTTC.

This chain joins TRBV11-1 and TRBJ1-1; D perhaps matches TRBD1 (6 bases). Germline V gene data show CDR1 as SGHAT and CDR2 as FQDESV (reference sequence). Trimming shortened V by 5 bases and J by 3 bases, and 19 bases separated the two germline ends. The CDR3 spans 16 residues. The CDR3 region has the DNA TGTGCCAGCAGCCACCCGGTAGGGGGAGGGGACACTGAAGCTTTCTTT. Translating it yields CASSHPVGGGDTEAFF.

In this sample, this clonotype turned up a few times. The gene calls are TRBV19 and TRBJ1-6; D is undetermined. Trimming left V 3 bases short and J 8 bases short, with 8 bases between. Germline V lookup: CDR1 LNHDA, CDR2 SQIVND (reference sequence). CDR3 length equals 13 residues. This CDR3 reads CASSMRLDSPLHF. CDR3 DNA sequence: TGTGCCAGTAGTATGAGGCTCGATTCACCCCTCCACTTT.

The V gene is TRBV5-4, the J gene TRBJ2-7, with TRBD1 matching 12 bases. V was clipped by 4 bases and J by 7 bases; unmatched bases: 3. The CDR3 contains 13 residues. Germline V lookup: CDR1 SGHNT, CDR2 YYREEE (reference sequence). CDR3 nucleotide sequence: TGTGCCAGCAGCCGGGACAGGGGGCGGGAGCAGTACTTC. It codes for CASSRDRGREQYF.